This TCR beta chain was identified during a study of T cell repertoires in cytomegalovirus infection. Overall study: Public TCR beta signatures indicated both CMV infection and matching HLA type.

Germline CDR1 SEHNR, CDR2 FQNEAQ (reference sequence). J lost 7 bases, V lost 6 bases, and 2 bases had no gene match. The CDR3 runs 11 residues. TCRdb re-called the reads through MiXCR, storing one row per CDR3 protein. This table has 740,000 or so distinct CDR3 sequences, approximately 34% appearing once. Findings and limits, study-wide: Carriers of CMV and the relevant HLA type were discriminated by public TCR beta frequency. The response measured ex vivo was dominated by TCR beta clonotypes (HLA-C-restricted and CMV-specific).

This clonotype was counted ten times or more. The antigen is undetermined. Sequenced: PBMCs. This sequence was found in a human donor in good health (CMV status not recorded). Some clones in this sample may be carry-over from other donors' samples. The chain couples TRBV7-9 to TRBJ1-1; 7 positions match TRBD1. The CDR3 loop reads CASRGTVEAFF. The DNA of the CDR3 is TGTGCCAGCAGAGGGACAGTTGAAGCTTTCTTT.